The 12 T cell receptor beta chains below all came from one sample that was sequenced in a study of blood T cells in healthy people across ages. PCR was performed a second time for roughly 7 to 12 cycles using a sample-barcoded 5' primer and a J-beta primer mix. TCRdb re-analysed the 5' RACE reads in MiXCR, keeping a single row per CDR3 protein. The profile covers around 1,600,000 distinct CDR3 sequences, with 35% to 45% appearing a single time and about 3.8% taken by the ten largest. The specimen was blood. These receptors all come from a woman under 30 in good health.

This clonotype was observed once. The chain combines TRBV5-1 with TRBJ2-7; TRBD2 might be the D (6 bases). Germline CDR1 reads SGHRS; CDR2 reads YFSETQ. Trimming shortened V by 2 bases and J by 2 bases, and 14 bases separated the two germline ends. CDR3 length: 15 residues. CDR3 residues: CASSFALTSAYEQYF. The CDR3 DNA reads TGCGCCAGCAGCTTCGCCTTGACTAGTGCCTACGAGCAGTACTTC.

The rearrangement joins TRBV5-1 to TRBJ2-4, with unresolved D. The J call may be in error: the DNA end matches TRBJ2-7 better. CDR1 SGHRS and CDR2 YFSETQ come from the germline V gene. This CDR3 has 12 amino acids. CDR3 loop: CASSLLSGEQYF. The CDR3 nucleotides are TGCGCCAGCAGCTTGTTGTCCGGCGAGCAGTACTTC.

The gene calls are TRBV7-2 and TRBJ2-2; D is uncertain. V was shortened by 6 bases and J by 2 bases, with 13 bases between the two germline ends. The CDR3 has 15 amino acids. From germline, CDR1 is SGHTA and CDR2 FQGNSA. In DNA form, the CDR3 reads TGTGCCAGCAGACTGACCCCCTCAAACACCGGGGAGCTGTTTTTT. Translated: CASRLTPSNTGELFF.

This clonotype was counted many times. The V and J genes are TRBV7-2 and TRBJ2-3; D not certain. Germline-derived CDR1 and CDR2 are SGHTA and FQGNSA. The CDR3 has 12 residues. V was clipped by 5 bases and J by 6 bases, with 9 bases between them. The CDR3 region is CASSMAADTQYF. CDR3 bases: TGTGCCAGCAGCATGGCGGCGGATACGCAGTATTTT.

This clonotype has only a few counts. CDR3 residues: CASSAQGVQNSPLHF. The DNA for the CDR3 is TGTGCCAGCAGCGCACAGGGGGTACAGAATTCACCCCTCCACTTT. This rearrangement joins TRBV7-2 to TRBJ1-6, with 8 bases matching TRBD1. The CDR3 extends over 15 amino acids. CDR1 and CDR2 (germline): SGHTA, FQGNSA. The V gene end was trimmed by 5 bases and the J gene end by 7 bases; junction bases not matched to a gene: 7.

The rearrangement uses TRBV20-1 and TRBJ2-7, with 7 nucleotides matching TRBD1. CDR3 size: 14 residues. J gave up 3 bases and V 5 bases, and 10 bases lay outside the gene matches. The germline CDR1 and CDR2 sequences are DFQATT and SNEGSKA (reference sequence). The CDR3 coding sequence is TGCAGTGCTTCAGAAGGGGGCGCCGGCTACGAGCAGTACTTC. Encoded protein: CSASEGGAGYEQYF.

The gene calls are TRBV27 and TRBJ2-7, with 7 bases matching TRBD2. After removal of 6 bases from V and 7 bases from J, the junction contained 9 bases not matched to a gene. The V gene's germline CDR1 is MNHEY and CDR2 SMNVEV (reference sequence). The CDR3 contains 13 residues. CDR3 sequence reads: CASRLTSNNEQYF. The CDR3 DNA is TGTGCCAGCAGATTGACTAGCAACAATGAGCAGTACTTC.

In DNA, the CDR3 is TGTGCCAGCAGTTCCCCGACGGACCTCTGGCAGTACTTC. The encoded protein is CASSSPTDLWQYF. The rearrangement joins TRBV25-1 to TRBJ2-4; D gene unclear. CDR3 length: 13 residues. The ends were cut back, 5 bases at V and 13 bases at J, with 18 bases in the middle. The germline V gene encodes CDR1 MGHDK and CDR2 SYGVNS. Complete variable domain (other parts from reference TRBV25-1 and TRBJ2-4): EADIYQTPRYLVIGTGKKITLECSQTMGHDKMYWYQQDPGMELHLIHYSYGVNSTEKGDLSSESTVSRIRTEHFPLTLESARPSHTSQYLCASSSPTDLWQYFGAGTRLSVL.

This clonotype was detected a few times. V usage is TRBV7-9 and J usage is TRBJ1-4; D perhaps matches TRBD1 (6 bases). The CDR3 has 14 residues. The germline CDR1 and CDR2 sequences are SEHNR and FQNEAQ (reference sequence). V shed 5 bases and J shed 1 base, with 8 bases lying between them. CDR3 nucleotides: TGTGCCAGCAGCCCGGACAGAACTAATGAAAAACTGTTTTTT. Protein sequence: CASSPDRTNEKLFF. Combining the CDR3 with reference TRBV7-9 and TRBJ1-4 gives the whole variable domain DTGVSQNPRHKITKRGQNVTFRCDPISEHNRLYWYRQTLGQGPEFLTYFQNEAQLEKSRLLSDRFSAERPKGSFSTLEIQRTEQGDSAMYLCASSPDRTNEKLFFGSGTQLSVL.

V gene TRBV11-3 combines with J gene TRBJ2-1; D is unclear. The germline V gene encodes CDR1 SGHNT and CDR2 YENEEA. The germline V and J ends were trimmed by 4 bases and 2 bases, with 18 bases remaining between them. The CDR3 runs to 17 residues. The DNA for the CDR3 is TGTGCCAGCAGCTACCTAGGTCTCCCTGGGACCTACAATGAGCAGTTCTTC. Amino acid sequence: CASSYLGLPGTYNEQFF.

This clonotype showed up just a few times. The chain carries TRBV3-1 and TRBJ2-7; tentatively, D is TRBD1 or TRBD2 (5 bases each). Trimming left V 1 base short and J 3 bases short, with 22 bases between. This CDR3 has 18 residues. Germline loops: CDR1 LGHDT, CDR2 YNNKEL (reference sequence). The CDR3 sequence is CASSQGGEAGYMIYEQYF. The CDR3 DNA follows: TGTGCCAGCAGCCAAGGAGGGGAAGCAGGCTACATGATCTACGAGCAGTACTTC.

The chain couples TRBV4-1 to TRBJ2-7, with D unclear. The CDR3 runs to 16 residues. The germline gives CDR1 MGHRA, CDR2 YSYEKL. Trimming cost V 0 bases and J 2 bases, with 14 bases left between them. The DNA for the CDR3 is TGCGCCAGCAGCCAAGACTCCGTGGAAAAAACCTACGAGCAGTACTTC. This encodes CASSQDSVEKTYEQYF.